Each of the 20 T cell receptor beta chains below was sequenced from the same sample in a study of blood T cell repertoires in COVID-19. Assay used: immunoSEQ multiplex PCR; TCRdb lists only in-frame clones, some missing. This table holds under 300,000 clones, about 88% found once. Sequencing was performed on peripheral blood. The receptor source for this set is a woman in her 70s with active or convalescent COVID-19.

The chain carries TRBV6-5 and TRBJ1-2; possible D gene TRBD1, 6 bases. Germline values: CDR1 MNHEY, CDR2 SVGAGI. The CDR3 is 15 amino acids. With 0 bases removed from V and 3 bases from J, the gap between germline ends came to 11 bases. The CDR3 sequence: CASSYSTGGDYGYTF. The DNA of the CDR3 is TGTGCCAGCAGTTACTCGACTGGGGGCGACTATGGCTACACCTTC.

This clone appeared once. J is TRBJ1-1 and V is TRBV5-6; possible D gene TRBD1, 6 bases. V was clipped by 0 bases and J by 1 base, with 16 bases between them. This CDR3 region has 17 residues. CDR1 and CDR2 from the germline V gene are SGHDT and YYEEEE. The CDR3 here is CASSLVRRTAKNTEAFF. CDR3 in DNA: TGTGCCAGCAGCTTGGTCCGCCGGACAGCGAAGAACACTGAAGCTTTCTTT.

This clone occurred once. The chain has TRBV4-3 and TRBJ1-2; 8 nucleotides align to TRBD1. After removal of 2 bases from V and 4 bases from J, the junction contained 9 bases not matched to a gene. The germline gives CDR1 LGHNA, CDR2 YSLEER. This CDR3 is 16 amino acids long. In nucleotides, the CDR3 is TGCGCCAGCAGCCAAACGCAGGGGGCCAACTCCTATGGCTACACCTTC. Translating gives CASSQTQGANSYGYTF.

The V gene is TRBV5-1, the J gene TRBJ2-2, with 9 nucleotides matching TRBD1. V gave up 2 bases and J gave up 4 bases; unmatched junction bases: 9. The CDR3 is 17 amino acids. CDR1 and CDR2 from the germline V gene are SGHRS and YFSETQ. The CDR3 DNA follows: TGCGCCAGCAGCTTAGTGAGGGGACAGGGCACCACCGGGGAGCTGTTTTTT. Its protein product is CASSLVRGQGTTGELFF.

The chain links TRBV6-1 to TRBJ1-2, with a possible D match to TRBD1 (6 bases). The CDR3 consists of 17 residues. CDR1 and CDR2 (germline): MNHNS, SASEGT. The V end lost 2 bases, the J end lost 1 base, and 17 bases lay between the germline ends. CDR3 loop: CASSESYLRTDNYGYTF. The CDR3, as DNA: TGTGCCAGCAGTGAATCTTACCTTAGGACAGATAACTATGGCTACACCTTC.

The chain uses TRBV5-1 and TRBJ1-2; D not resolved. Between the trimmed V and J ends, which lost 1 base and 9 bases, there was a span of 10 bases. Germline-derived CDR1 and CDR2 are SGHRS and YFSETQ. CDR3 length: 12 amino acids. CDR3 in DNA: TGCGCCAGCAGCTTGATCGAGGGTAGCTACACCTTC. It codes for CASSLIEGSYTF.

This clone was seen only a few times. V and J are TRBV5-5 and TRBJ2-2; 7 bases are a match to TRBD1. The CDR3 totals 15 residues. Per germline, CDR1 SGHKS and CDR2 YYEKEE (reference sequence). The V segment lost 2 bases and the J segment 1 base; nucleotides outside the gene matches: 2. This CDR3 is CASSFRQGNTGELFF. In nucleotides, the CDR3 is TGTGCCAGCAGCTTCCGACAGGGGAACACCGGGGAGCTGTTTTTT. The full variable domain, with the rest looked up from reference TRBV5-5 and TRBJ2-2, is DAGVTQSPTHLIKTRGQQVTLRCSPISGHKSVSWYQQVLGQGPQFIFQYYEKEERGRGNFPDRFSARQFPNYSSELNVNALLLGDSALYLCASSFRQGNTGELFFGEGSRLTVL.

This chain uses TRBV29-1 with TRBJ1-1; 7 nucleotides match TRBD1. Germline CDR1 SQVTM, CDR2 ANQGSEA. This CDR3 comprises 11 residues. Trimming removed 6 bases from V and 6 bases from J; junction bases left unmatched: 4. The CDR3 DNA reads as TGCAGCGTACTACAGGGGCCTGAAGCTTTCTTT. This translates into CSVLQGPEAFF.

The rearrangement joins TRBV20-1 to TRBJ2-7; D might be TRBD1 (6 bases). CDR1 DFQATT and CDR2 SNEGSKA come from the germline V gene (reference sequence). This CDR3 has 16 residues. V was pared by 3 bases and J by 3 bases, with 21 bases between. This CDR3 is CSASPTKDRSYYEQYF. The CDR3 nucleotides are TGCAGTGCTAGTCCCACAAAGGACAGATCGTACTACGAGCAGTACTTC.

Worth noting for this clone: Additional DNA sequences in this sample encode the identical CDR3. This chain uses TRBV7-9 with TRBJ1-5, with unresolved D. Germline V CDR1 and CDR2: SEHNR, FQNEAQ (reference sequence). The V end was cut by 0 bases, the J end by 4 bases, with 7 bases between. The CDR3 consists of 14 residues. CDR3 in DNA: TGTGCCAGCAGCTTAGCCGGCGGTAATCAGCCCCAGCATTTT. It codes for CASSLAGGNQPQHF.

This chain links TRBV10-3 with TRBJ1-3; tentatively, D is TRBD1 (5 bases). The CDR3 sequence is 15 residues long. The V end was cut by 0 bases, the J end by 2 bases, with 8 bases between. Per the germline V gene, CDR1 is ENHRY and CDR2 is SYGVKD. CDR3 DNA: TGTGCCATCAGTGAGTCGACAGTTACTGGAAACACCATATATTTT. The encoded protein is CAISESTVTGNTIYF.

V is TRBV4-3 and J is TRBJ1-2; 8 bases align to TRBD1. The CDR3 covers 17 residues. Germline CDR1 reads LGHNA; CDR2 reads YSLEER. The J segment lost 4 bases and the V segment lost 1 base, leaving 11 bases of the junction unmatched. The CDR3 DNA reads TGCGCCAGCAGCCAAGTTACCGGGACAGGTAGTACCTATGGCTACACCTTC. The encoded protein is CASSQVTGTGSTYGYTF.

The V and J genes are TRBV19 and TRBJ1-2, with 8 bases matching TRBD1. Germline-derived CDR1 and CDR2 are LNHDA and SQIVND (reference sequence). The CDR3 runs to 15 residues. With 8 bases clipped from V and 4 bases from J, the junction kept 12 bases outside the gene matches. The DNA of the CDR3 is TGTGCCAGTTCTCAGGGGGCGCAGAAGATCTATGGCTACACCTTC. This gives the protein CASSQGAQKIYGYTF.

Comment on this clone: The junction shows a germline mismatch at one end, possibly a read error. CDR3 sequence reads: CASGQEYKTGVSTEAFF. The CDR3 nucleotides are TGTGCCAGCGGCCAAGAATATAAAACAGGGGTATCCACTGAAGCTTTCTTT. J is TRBJ1-1 and V is TRBV3-1 (or the pseudogene TRBV3-2); 7 bases are a match to TRBD1. The CDR3 is 17 residues long. The germline gives CDR1 LGHDT, CDR2 YNNKEL (reference sequence).

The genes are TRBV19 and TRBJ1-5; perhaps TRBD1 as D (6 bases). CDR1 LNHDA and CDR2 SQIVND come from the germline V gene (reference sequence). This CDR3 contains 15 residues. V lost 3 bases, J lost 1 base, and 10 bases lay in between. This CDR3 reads CASSIDRRSNQPQHF. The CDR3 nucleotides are TGTGCCAGTAGTATTGACAGGAGGAGCAATCAGCCCCAGCATTTT.

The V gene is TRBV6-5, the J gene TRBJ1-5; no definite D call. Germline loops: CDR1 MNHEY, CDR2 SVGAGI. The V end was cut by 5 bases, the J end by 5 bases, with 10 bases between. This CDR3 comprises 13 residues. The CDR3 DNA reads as TGTGCCAGCAGTAGGGAGGCGTATCAGCCCCAGCATTTT. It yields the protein CASSREAYQPQHF.

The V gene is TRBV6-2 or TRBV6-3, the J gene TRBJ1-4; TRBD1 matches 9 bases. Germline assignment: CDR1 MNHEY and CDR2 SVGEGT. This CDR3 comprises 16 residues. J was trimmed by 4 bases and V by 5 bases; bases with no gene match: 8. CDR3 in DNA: TGTGCCAGCAGTACCCCACAGGGGGCCGGTAATGAAAAACTGTTTTTT. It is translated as CASSTPQGAGNEKLFF.

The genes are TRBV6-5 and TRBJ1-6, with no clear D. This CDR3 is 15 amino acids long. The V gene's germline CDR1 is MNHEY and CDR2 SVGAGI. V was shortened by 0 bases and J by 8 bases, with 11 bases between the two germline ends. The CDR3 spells CASSYSITNDSPLHF. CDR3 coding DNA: TGTGCCAGCAGTTACTCGATTACTAACGATTCACCCCTCCACTTT.

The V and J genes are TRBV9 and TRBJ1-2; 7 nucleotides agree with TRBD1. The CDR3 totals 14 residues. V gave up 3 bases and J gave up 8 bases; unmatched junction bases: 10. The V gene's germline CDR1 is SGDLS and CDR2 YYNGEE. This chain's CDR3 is CASSARPGQRGYTF. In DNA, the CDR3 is TGTGCCAGCAGCGCCCGACCGGGACAGAGGGGCTACACCTTC.

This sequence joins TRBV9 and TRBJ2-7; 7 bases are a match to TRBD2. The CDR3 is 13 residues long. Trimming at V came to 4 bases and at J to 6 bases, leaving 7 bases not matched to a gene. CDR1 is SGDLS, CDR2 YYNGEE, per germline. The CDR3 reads CASSSVPGGEQYF. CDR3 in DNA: TGTGCCAGCAGCTCGGTCCCGGGGGGCGAGCAGTACTTC.